This TCR beta chain was found in a study of beta chain features in type 1 diabetes. Germline V gene sequence: CDR1 GTSNPN, CDR2 SVGIG (reference sequence). The CDR3 has 11 amino acids. Trimming removed 0 bases from V and 4 bases from J, with 3 bases in between. The entirety of the isolated RNA underwent reverse transcription, so expressed TCRB transcripts were sequenced. Profiling relied on immunoSEQ multiplex PCR, and the TCRdb table lists in-frame clones only, not all of them. The sample lists around 21,000 clones; 50% were seen once. Only a few counts were recorded for this clone. The sequenced sample was stem cell memory CD4+ T cells from blood. The source is a man younger than 30 in good health. The J gene is TRBJ1-2, the V gene TRBV30; D remains ambiguous. DNA for the CDR3: TGTGCCTGGAGTGTCGGCTATGGCTACACCTTC. It yields the protein CAWSVGYGYTF.